A selection of T cell receptor beta chains follows, all from one sample in a study of blood T cell repertoires in COVID-19. Only in-frame clones appear in the TCRdb table, and some are missing; sequencing was by immunoSEQ multiplex PCR. The sample lists roughly 140,000 clones; more than 75% were seen once. The sample taken for sequencing was peripheral blood. Every receptor here comes from a woman aged 40-49 years with acute or convalescent COVID-19. Both conserved end residues are part of each CDR3. Each record gives: D gene, J gene, V gene, clone size, CDR3 DNA, CDR3 protein. D genes are given only for firm matches. Expanded clones get a size class; other rows say once, few or many, or leave the size out.

d_call: NA; j_call: TRBJ2-7; v_call: TRBV7-2; clone_size: NA; cdr3_nt: TGTGCCAGCAGCTCCGGCCCCACTAGCTCCTACGAGCAGTACTTC; cdr3_aa: CASSSGPTSSYEQYF
d_call: NA; j_call: TRBJ2-1; v_call: TRBV11-3; clone_size: NA; cdr3_nt: TGTGCCAGCAGCTTCGGGGGATCGGGCAATGAGCAGTTCTTC; cdr3_aa: CASSFGGSGNEQFF
d_call: TRBD1; j_call: TRBJ2-1; v_call: TRBV4-1; clone_size: NA; cdr3_nt: TGCGCCAGCAGCCATACGACAGGGGCGTACAATGAGCAGTTCTTC; cdr3_aa: CASSHTTGAYNEQFF
d_call: TRBD1; j_call: TRBJ1-4; v_call: TRBV5-1; clone_size: NA; cdr3_nt: TGCGCCAGCAGCTTGGCCCCAGGGGGATATAATGAAAAACTGTTTTTT; cdr3_aa: CASSLAPGGYNEKLFF
d_call: TRBD2; j_call: TRBJ2-2; v_call: TRBV5-1; clone_size: NA; cdr3_nt: TGCGCCACCGCTAGCGGGGGAAACACCGGGGAGCTGTTTTTT; cdr3_aa: CATASGGNTGELFF
d_call: NA; j_call: TRBJ1-1; v_call: TRBV19; clone_size: NA; cdr3_nt: TGTGCCAGTAGTATGTGGCAGTCGAACACTGAAGCTTTCTTT; cdr3_aa: CASSMWQSNTEAFF
d_call: NA; j_call: TRBJ1-6; v_call: TRBV10-3; clone_size: NA; cdr3_nt: TGTGCCATCAGAGGGGAGGGACAATCTAATTCACCCCTCCACTTT; cdr3_aa: CAIRGEGQSNSPLHF
d_call: NA; j_call: TRBJ1-1; v_call: TRBV6-2/TRBV6-3; clone_size: NA; cdr3_nt: TGTGCCAGCAGTACCAGGGGAACGGCTTTCTTT; cdr3_aa: CASSTRGTAFF
d_call: TRBD2; j_call: TRBJ2-1; v_call: TRBV4-1; clone_size: NA; cdr3_nt: TGCGCCAGCAGCCAACCGGGACTAGCCCTAAAGAGGGAGCAGTTCTTC; cdr3_aa: CASSQPGLALKREQFF
d_call: TRBD2; j_call: TRBJ2-1; v_call: TRBV7-3; clone_size: NA; cdr3_nt: TGTGCCAGCAGCCCCGCTAGCGGATGGGGGGAGCAGTTCTTC; cdr3_aa: CASSPASGWGEQFF
d_call: TRBD2; j_call: TRBJ2-3; v_call: TRBV7-2; clone_size: NA; cdr3_nt: TGTGCCAGCAGCTTAGAACTCAGTCTAGCGGGGGACACAGATACGCAGTATTTT; cdr3_aa: CASSLELSLAGDTDTQYF
d_call: NA; j_call: TRBJ1-4; v_call: TRBV28; clone_size: NA; cdr3_nt: TGTGCCAGCGGGCCCAGAGGGGAAAAACTGTTTTTT; cdr3_aa: CASGPRGEKLFF
d_call: TRBD1; j_call: TRBJ2-3; v_call: TRBV6-2/TRBV6-3; clone_size: NA; cdr3_nt: TGTGCCAGCAGTTACCTGGACAGGGGAGGCACAGATACGCAGTATTTT; cdr3_aa: CASSYLDRGGTDTQYF
d_call: NA; j_call: TRBJ1-6; v_call: TRBV6-6; clone_size: NA; cdr3_nt: TGTGCCAGCAGTTACTCGGAGGTTAATTCACCCCTCCACTTT; cdr3_aa: CASSYSEVNSPLHF
d_call: TRBD1; j_call: TRBJ1-2; v_call: TRBV7-2; clone_size: NA; cdr3_nt: TGTGCCAGCAGCTTAGGGTCCGGGACAGCCTATGGCTACACCTTC; cdr3_aa: CASSLGSGTAYGYTF
d_call: NA; j_call: TRBJ1-5; v_call: TRBV4-2; clone_size: few; cdr3_nt: TGTGCCAGCAGCCAAGGCACAGAAGGCAATCAGCCCCAGCATTTT; cdr3_aa: CASSQGTEGNQPQHF
d_call: NA; j_call: TRBJ2-7; v_call: TRBV7-8; clone_size: NA; cdr3_nt: TGTGCCAGCAGCACGCGACAGGCCGCCTACGAGCAGTACTTC; cdr3_aa: CASSTRQAAYEQYF
d_call: TRBD2; j_call: TRBJ2-1; v_call: TRBV7-2; clone_size: NA; cdr3_nt: TGTGCCAGCAGCCCTCGACTAGCGGGAGAGTACAATGAGCAGTTCTTC; cdr3_aa: CASSPRLAGEYNEQFF
d_call: NA; j_call: TRBJ1-1; v_call: TRBV5-6; clone_size: NA; cdr3_nt: TGTGCCAGCGCCCAACTGAGGACAGCGAACACTGAAGCTTTCTTT; cdr3_aa: CASAQLRTANTEAFF
d_call: NA; j_call: TRBJ1-1; v_call: TRBV6-5; clone_size: NA; cdr3_nt: TGTGCCAGCAGTTACGGAGAAGCGAACACTGAAGCTTTCTTT; cdr3_aa: CASSYGEANTEAFF
d_call: NA; j_call: TRBJ2-1; v_call: TRBV7-9; clone_size: NA; cdr3_nt: TGTGCCAGCAGCGGCAGGGGCCCGCAGGGAAAGTCAAGCAATGAGCAGTTCTTC; cdr3_aa: CASSGRGPQGKSSNEQFF
d_call: NA; j_call: TRBJ2-3; v_call: TRBV7-2; clone_size: NA; cdr3_nt: TGTGCCAGCAGCGGATACCGGGAGCGGCATACGCAGTATTTT; cdr3_aa: CASSGYRERHTQYF
d_call: NA; j_call: TRBJ1-2; v_call: TRBV5-1; clone_size: NA; cdr3_nt: TGCGCCAGCAGCCCCGTGGGGGCTGACTATGGCTACACCTTC; cdr3_aa: CASSPVGADYGYTF
d_call: NA; j_call: TRBJ2-2; v_call: TRBV6-5; clone_size: NA; cdr3_nt: TGTGCCAGCAATAACAGGGTCACCGGGGAGCTGTTTTTT; cdr3_aa: CASNNRVTGELFF
d_call: TRBD1; j_call: TRBJ1-5; v_call: TRBV18; clone_size: NA; cdr3_nt: TGTGCCAGCTCACCGGGACAGGGGGTCAGCAATCAGCCCCAGCATTTT; cdr3_aa: CASSPGQGVSNQPQHF
d_call: TRBD1; j_call: TRBJ2-6; v_call: TRBV3-1/TRBV3-2; clone_size: NA; cdr3_nt: TGTGCCAGCAGCCCTAGACAGGGTGTTATCGCTGGGGCCAACGTCCTGACTTTC; cdr3_aa: CASSPRQGVIAGANVLTF
d_call: NA; j_call: TRBJ1-2; v_call: TRBV7-9; clone_size: NA; cdr3_nt: TGTGCCAGCAGCCCGAAGTCGGGTTTTCAGAGTGTTGGCTACACCTTC; cdr3_aa: CASSPKSGFQSVGYTF
d_call: TRBD1; j_call: TRBJ1-5; v_call: TRBV18; clone_size: NA; cdr3_nt: TGTGCCAGCTCACTTACTGACAGGGGTGGTAATCAGCCCCAGCATTTT; cdr3_aa: CASSLTDRGGNQPQHF
d_call: NA; j_call: TRBJ2-5; v_call: TRBV28; clone_size: NA; cdr3_nt: TGTGCCAGCAGTTCAGGGGAGGGTGGAGAGACCCAGTACTTC; cdr3_aa: CASSSGEGGETQYF
d_call: TRBD1; j_call: TRBJ1-2; v_call: TRBV6-5; clone_size: NA; cdr3_nt: TGTGCCAGCAGTTACGCTACAGGGGATGGCTACACCTTC; cdr3_aa: CASSYATGDGYTF
d_call: TRBD1; j_call: TRBJ2-3; v_call: TRBV28; clone_size: NA; cdr3_nt: TGTGCCAGCAGTTTAATGGCAGGGGGTACAGATACGCAGTATTTT; cdr3_aa: CASSLMAGGTDTQYF
d_call: NA; j_call: TRBJ1-4; v_call: TRBV7-9; clone_size: NA; cdr3_nt: TGTGCCAGCAGCCCGACAGGATTGTATGAAAAACTGTTTTTT; cdr3_aa: CASSPTGLYEKLFF
d_call: TRBD2; j_call: TRBJ2-5; v_call: TRBV7-2; clone_size: NA; cdr3_nt: TGTGCCAGCAGCCCTCCTCGGGGGGTGCGGGAGACCCAGTACTTC; cdr3_aa: CASSPPRGVRETQYF
d_call: TRBD2; j_call: TRBJ2-3; v_call: TRBV7-2; clone_size: NA; cdr3_nt: TGTGCCAGCAAACGGGGACTAGCGGGGGGGCCGGGCACAGATACGCAGTATTTT; cdr3_aa: CASKRGLAGGPGTDTQYF
d_call: TRBD1; j_call: TRBJ1-4; v_call: TRBV18; clone_size: few; cdr3_nt: TGTGCCAGCTCACGGGGACAGGGAAATGAAAAACTGTTTTTT; cdr3_aa: CASSRGQGNEKLFF
d_call: TRBD2; j_call: TRBJ2-1; v_call: TRBV5-1; clone_size: NA; cdr3_nt: TGCGCCAGCAGCCAAATGCTTAGCGGGGGGGTTGAGCAGTTCTTC; cdr3_aa: CASSQMLSGGVEQFF
d_call: NA; j_call: TRBJ1-1; v_call: TRBV7-3; clone_size: NA; cdr3_nt: TGTGCCAGCAGTCTCCAGGGGAACACTGAAGCTTTCTTT; cdr3_aa: CASSLQGNTEAFF
d_call: NA; j_call: TRBJ2-5; v_call: TRBV7-8; clone_size: NA; cdr3_nt: TGTGCCAGCAGCTCCCTACCGGTCTGGGCGGAGACCCAGTACTTC; cdr3_aa: CASSSLPVWAETQYF
d_call: TRBD2; j_call: TRBJ2-1; v_call: TRBV7-9; clone_size: once; cdr3_nt: TGTGCCAGCACCCGACTAGCGGGGGGGGATGAGCAGTTCTTC; cdr3_aa: CASTRLAGGDEQFF
d_call: NA; j_call: TRBJ2-2; v_call: TRBV7-2; clone_size: NA; cdr3_nt: TGTGCCAGCAGCTTAGCTGGGAGGGGGACCGGGGAGCTGTTTTTT; cdr3_aa: CASSLAGRGTGELFF
d_call: TRBD1; j_call: TRBJ1-2; v_call: TRBV5-1; clone_size: NA; cdr3_nt: TGCGCCAGCAGCCCTACAGGGGGGAACTATGGCTACACCTTC; cdr3_aa: CASSPTGGNYGYTF
d_call: NA; j_call: TRBJ2-2; v_call: TRBV5-1; clone_size: NA; cdr3_nt: TGCGCCAGCAGCTTAGGACTCACCGGGGAGCTGTTTTTT; cdr3_aa: CASSLGLTGELFF